This T cell receptor (beta chain) derives from a study of blood T cell repertoires in COVID-19. Study at large: Collection of acute and convalescent COVID-19 samples took place in the United States, Italy and Spain. Sources were T cells, B-cell-depleted T cells, or PBMCs; the material itself was cDNA or gDNA.

Methods used by the authors: Quantification of nucleated cells was approximated via reference gene primer amplification. Only in-frame clones appear in the TCRdb table, and some are missing; sequencing was by immunoSEQ multiplex PCR. The DNA gave D and trimming, while V, J and clone size come from that table. In the table there are 150,000 or so clones, about nine tenths of which are singletons. The CDR3 is 16 residues long. Germline CDR1 reads SGHRS; CDR2 reads YFSETQ. V was clipped by 4 bases and J by 1 base; unmatched bases: 5. The chain is built from TRBV5-1 and TRBJ2-3, with 11 bases aligning to TRBD1. This receptor was identified in a man older than 75 with acute or convalescent COVID-19. The sequencing sample was made of peripheral blood. This CDR3 is CASSPGTGGGTDTQYF. CDR3 sequence (DNA): TGCGCCAGCAGCCCCGGGACAGGGGGAGGCACAGATACGCAGTATTTT.